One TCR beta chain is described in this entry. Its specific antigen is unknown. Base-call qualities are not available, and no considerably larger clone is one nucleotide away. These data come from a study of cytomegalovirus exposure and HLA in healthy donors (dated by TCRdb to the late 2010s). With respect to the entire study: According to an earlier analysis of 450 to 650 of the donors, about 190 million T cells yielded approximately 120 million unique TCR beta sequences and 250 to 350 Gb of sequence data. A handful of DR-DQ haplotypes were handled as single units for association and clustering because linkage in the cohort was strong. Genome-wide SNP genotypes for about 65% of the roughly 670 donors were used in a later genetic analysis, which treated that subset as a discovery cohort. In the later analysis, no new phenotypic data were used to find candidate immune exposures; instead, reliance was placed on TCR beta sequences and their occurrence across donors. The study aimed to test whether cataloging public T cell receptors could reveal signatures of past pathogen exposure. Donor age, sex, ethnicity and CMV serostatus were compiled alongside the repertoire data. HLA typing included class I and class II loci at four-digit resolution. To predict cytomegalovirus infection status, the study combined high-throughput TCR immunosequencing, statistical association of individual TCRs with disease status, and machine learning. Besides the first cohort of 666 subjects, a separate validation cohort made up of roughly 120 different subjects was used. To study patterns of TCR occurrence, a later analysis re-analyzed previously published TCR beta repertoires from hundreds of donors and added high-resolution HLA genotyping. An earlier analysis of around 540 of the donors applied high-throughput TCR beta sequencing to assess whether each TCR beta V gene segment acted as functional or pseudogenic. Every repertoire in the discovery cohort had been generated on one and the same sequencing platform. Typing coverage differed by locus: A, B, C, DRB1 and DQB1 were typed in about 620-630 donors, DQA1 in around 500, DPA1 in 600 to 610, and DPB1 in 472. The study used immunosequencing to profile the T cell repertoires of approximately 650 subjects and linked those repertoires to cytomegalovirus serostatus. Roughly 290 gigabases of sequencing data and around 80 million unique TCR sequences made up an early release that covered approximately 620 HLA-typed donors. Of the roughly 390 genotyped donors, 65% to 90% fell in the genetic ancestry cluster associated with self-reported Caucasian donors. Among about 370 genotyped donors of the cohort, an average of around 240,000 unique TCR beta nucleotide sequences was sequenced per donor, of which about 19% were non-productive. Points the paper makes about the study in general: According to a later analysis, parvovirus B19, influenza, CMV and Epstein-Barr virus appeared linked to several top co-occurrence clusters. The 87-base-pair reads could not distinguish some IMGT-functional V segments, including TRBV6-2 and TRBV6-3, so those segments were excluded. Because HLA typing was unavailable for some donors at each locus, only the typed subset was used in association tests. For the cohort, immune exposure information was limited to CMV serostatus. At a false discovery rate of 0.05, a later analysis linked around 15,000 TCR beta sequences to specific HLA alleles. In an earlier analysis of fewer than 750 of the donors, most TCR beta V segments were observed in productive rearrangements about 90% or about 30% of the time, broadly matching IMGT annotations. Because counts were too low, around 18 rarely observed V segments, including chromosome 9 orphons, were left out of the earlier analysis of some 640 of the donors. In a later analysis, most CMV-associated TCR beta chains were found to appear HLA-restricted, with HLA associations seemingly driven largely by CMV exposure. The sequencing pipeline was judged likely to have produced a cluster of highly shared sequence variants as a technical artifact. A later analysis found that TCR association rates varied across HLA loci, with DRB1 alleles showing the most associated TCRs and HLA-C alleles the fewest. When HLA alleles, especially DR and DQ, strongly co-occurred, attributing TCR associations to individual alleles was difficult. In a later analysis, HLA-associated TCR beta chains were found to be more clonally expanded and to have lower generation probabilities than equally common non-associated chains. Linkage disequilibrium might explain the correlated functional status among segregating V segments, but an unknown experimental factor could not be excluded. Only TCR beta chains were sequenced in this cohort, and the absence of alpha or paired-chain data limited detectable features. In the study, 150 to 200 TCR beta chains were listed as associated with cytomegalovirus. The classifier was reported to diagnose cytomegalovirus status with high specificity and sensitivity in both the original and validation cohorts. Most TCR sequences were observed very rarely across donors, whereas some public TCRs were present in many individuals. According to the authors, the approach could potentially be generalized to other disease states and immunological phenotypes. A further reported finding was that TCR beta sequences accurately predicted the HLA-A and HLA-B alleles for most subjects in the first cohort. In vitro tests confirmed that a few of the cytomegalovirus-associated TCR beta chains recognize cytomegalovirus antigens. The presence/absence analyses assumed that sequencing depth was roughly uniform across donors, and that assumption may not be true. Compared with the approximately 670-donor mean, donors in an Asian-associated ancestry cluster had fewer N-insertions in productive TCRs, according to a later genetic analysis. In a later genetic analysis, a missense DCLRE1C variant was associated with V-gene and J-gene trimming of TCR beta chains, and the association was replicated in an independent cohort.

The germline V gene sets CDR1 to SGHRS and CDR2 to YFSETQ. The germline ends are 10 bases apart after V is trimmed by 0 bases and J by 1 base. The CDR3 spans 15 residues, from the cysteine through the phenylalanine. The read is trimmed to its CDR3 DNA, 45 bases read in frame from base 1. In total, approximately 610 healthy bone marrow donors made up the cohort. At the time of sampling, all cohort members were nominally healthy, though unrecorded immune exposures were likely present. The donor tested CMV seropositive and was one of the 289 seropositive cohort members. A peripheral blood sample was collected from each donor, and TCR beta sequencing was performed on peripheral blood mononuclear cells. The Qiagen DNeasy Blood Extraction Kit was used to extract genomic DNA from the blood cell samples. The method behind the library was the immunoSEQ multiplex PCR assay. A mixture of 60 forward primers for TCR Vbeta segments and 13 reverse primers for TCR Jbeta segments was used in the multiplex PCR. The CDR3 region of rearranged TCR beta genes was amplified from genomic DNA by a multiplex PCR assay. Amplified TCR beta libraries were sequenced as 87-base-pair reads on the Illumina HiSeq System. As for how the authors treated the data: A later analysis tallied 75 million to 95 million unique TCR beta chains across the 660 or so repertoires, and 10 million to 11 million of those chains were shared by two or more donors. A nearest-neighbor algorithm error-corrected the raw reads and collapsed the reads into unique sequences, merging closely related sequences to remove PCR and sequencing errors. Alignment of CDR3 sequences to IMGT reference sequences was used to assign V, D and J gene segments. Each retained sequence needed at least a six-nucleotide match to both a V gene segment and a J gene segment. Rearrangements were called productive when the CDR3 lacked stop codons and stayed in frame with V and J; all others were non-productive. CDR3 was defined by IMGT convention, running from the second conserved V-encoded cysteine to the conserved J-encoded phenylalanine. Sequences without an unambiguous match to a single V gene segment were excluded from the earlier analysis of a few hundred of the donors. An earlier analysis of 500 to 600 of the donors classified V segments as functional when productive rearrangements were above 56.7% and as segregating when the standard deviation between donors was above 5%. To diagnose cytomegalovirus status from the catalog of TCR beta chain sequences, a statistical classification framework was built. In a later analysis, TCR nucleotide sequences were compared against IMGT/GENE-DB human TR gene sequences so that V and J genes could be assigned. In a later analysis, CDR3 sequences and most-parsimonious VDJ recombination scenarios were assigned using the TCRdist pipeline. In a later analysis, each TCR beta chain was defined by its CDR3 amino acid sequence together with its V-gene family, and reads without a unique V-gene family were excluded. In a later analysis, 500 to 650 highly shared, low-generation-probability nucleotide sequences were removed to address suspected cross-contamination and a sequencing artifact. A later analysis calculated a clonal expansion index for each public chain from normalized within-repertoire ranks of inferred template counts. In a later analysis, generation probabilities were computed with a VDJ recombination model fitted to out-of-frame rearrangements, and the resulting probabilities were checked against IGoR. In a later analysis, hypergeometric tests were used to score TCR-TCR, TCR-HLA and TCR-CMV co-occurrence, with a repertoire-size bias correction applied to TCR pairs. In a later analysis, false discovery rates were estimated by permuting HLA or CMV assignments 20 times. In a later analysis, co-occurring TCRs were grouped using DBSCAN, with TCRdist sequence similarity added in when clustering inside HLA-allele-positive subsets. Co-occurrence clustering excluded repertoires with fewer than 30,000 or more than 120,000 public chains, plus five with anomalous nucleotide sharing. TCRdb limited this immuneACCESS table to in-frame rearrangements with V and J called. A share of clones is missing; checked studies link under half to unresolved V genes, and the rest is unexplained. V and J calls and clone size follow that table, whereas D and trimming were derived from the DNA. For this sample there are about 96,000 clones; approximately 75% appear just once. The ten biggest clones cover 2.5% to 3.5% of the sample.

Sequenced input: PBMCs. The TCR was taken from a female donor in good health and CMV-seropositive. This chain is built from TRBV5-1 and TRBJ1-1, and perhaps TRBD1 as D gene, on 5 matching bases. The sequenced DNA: TGCGCCAGCAGCTTGGGAGTCAGGGCGAACACTGAAGCTTTCTTT. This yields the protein CASSLGVRANTEAFF.